Listed below are T cell receptor beta chains from one sample, sequenced in a study of blood T cells in healthy people across ages. MiXCR, applied by TCRdb to the 5' RACE reads, yields one record per CDR3 protein. The sample lists 1.8 million or so distinct CDR3 sequences; more than 35% were seen once. The sample consisted of blood. The receptors stem from a human donor in good health. The CDR3 runs from the conserved cysteine through the conserved F or W. The D gene is left open where the match is weak. Size is stated for part of the rows, as once, few or many counts, or as a class when the clone is expanded.

.,few,TRBJ2-1,TRBV20-1,CSARADLSSYNEQFF,TGCAGTGCTAGAGCGGACCTAAGCTCCTACAATGAGCAGTTCTTC
.,once,TRBJ1-5,TRBV27,CASSLGTDSPQHF,TGTGCCAGCAGTTTAGGGACCGACTCGCCCCAGCATTTT
.,few,TRBJ1-1,TRBV12-3/TRBV12-4,CASRYKGRITEAFF,TGTGCCAGCAGATATAAGGGGCGAATCACTGAAGCTTTCTTT
.,.,TRBJ2-3,TRBV5-1,CASSLGDNGDTQYF,TGCGCCAGCAGCTTGGGAGATAACGGGGATACGCAGTATTTT
.,few,TRBJ2-7,TRBV20-1,CSARESRVGHEQYF,TGCAGTGCTAGAGAATCCAGGGTAGGCCACGAGCAGTACTTC
.,.,TRBJ1-4,TRBV12-3/TRBV12-4,CASSPDPRGRLFF,TGTGCCAGCAGTCCTGATCCTCGGGGAAGACTGTTTTTT
.,.,TRBJ1-1,TRBV7-9,CASSFQDVNTEAFF,TGTGCCAGCAGTTTCCAGGACGTGAACACTGAAGCTTTCTTT
TRBD2,.,TRBJ2-1,TRBV20-1,CSARAQLAGGPGNEQFF,TGCAGTGCTAGGGCTCAACTAGCGGGGGGGCCGGGCAATGAGCAGTTCTTC
TRBD1,once,TRBJ2-3,TRBV3-1,CASSRILGTGVTDTQYF,TGTGCCAGCAGCCGAATCCTCGGGACAGGGGTCACAGATACGCAGTATTTT
.,.,TRBJ2-5,TRBV24-1,CATSAEYQETRYF,TGTGCCACCAGTGCAGAGTACCAAGAGACCCGGTACTTC
.,many,TRBJ2-7,TRBV20-1,CSARVPEYEQYF,TGCAGTGCTAGAGTACCCGAATACGAGCAGTACTTC